Following are 7 T cell receptor beta chains from one sample sequenced in a study of shared clonotypes between healthy human individuals. Sequenced by immunoSEQ multiplex PCR; TCRdb stores in-frame clones only, minus some. This table holds about 1 million clones, approximately 72% found once. The specimen sequenced was memory CD4+ T cells sorted from blood. As to subset: CD45RA-negative fraction. These receptors all come from a man between 18 and 29 years old in good health.

V is TRBV5-6 and J is TRBJ2-5; a possible D gene is TRBD2 (5 bases). The V end was cut by 4 bases, the J end by 4 bases, with 14 bases between. In germline, CDR1 is SGHDT, CDR2 YYEEEE. This CDR3 comprises 14 residues. The CDR3 sequence is CASSHKDSIETQYF. In DNA, the CDR3 is TGTGCCAGCAGCCACAAGGACTCAATAGAGACCCAGTACTTC.

This chain connects TRBV30 to TRBJ1-4; 10 bases match TRBD1. The CDR3 consists of 14 residues. CDR1 is GTSNPN and CDR2 is SVGIG in the germline V gene (reference sequence). V gave up 5 bases and J gave up 8 bases; unmatched junction bases: 8. The CDR3 loop is CAWQEGTGVEKLFF. CDR3 DNA: TGTGCCTGGCAGGAGGGGACAGGGGTGGAAAAACTGTTTTTT. The full variable domain, its missing parts supplied by reference TRBV30 and TRBJ1-4, is SQTIHQWPATLVQPVGSPLSLECTVEGTSNPNLYWYRQAAGRGLQLLFYSVGIGQISSEVPQNLSASRPQDRQFILSSKKLLLSDSGFYLCAWQEGTGVEKLFFGSGTQLSVL.

This clone was seen more than once but under ten times. The V gene is TRBV11-2, the J gene TRBJ2-1; 7 nucleotides agree with TRBD2. V lost 4 bases, J lost 6 bases, and 6 bases stayed unmatched. Germline V gives CDR1 SGHAT, CDR2 FQNNGV. The CDR3 sequence is 14 residues long. The CDR3 DNA is TGTGCCAGCAGCTCCCAAACTAGCGCCAATGAGCAGTTCTTC. This gives the protein CASSSQTSANEQFF.

J is TRBJ2-6 and V is TRBV4-3; D is unresolved. Germline V gene data show CDR1 as LGHNA and CDR2 as YSLEER. The CDR3 spans 16 residues. V was cut by 0 bases and J by 1 base, with 7 bases left in between. CDR3 DNA: TGCGCCAGCAGCCAAGATTGGCTATCTGGGGCCAACGTCCTGACTTTC. Amino acids: CASSQDWLSGANVLTF.

This clone turned up a few times. The chain has TRBV10-1 and TRBJ2-3; D unresolved. The germline V gene has CDR1 WNHNN and CDR2 SYGVQD (reference sequence). V lost 0 bases and J lost 9, with 7 bases in between. The CDR3 loop spans 12 amino acids. CDR3 in DNA: TGCGCCAGCAGTGAGTCCCTGGGGACGCAGTATTTT. Encoded protein: CASSESLGTQYF.

The table lists this clone with a few counts. The V gene is TRBV7-3, the J gene TRBJ1-1; D is perhaps TRBD1 (5 bases). The CDR3 sequence is 14 residues long. The germline CDR1 and CDR2 sequences are SGHTA and FQGTGA. The V gene lost 5 bases and the J gene lost 1 base, with 11 bases spanning the gap. CDR3: CASSPGRTNTEAFF. The CDR3 DNA reads TGTGCCAGCAGCCCGGGACGGACGAACACTGAAGCTTTCTTT.

This clone showed up just a few times. The J gene is TRBJ2-6, the V gene TRBV6-4, with D maybe TRBD1 (5 bases). The CDR3 is made up of 19 amino acids. V lost 6 bases and J lost 2, with 23 bases in between. Per the germline V gene, CDR1 is MRHNA and CDR2 is SNTAGT. The CDR3 sequence is CASSPYSTGGVTGANVLTF. In nucleotides, the CDR3 is TGTGCCAGCAGCCCCTACTCTACAGGTGGGGTAACTGGGGCCAACGTCCTGACTTTC.